This T cell receptor beta chain was identified during a study of cytomegalovirus exposure and HLA in healthy donors. Findings and caveats of the study: A later analysis reportedly identified an Asian-associated ancestry cluster as carrying fewer N-insertions than the roughly 670-donor mean. Researchers catalogued roughly 170 TCR beta chains as cytomegalovirus-associated.

In nominal health when sampled, donors likely had unrecorded immune exposures nonetheless. As for this clone: The antigen remains unidentified.

It was with 60 Vbeta and 13 Jbeta primers that the PCR ran. Original methodology: A follow-up analysis tallied around 80 million unique TCR beta chains, roughly 10 million shared. Sequencing was performed with immunoSEQ multiplex PCR; in TCRdb, only in-frame clones are kept and a portion is missing. The V and J calls and clone size were taken over from that table, and D and trimming were inferred from the DNA. The data contain fewer than 200,000 clones, roughly 77% of them singletons. Sample: PBMCs. The sequence was collected from a male donor in good health and CMV-seronegative.

The DNA for the CDR3 is TGTGCCAGCAGTTACTCCCGGACTGAAGTAAGCATTCAGTACTTC. Its protein is CASSYSRTEVSIQYF. The chain has TRBV6-5 and TRBJ2-4; D may be TRBD2 (5 bases). The V end lost 0 bases, the J end lost 9 bases, and 15 bases lay between the germline ends. Germline loops: CDR1 MNHEY, CDR2 SVGAGI. The CDR3 runs to 15 residues.